This TCR beta chain was identified during a study of Graves' ophthalmopathy and Graves' hyperthyroidism. The CDR3 has 14 amino acids. V shed 10 bases and J shed 2 bases, with 18 bases lying between them. In germline, CDR1 is ENHRY, CDR2 SYGVKD. Beta-chain TCR CDR3 regions were amplified from RNA transcripts. HTBI primers served in a first-round RT-PCR, which a second-round multiplex PCR followed. Each CDR3 protein gets one entry after TCRdb re-called the multiplex PCR reads with MiXCR. The sample holds almost 750,000 distinct CDR3 sequences, about 44% seen once. On this clonotype: Its cognate antigen is unknown.

Study conclusions and caveats: Ophthalmopathy cases were distinguished from stable hyperthyroidism by a 13-signature model, reaching just over 85% sensitivity and around 77% specificity.

The origin of this receptor is an adult man with Graves' ophthalmopathy. The chain couples TRBV10-3 to TRBJ2-7; the D gene is possibly TRBD1 (6 bases). Sequenced: peripheral blood. CDR3 nucleotides: TGTGCCAGCACCGAACAGCCAGGGGCCTACGAGCAGTACTTC. The encoded protein is CASTEQPGAYEQYF.